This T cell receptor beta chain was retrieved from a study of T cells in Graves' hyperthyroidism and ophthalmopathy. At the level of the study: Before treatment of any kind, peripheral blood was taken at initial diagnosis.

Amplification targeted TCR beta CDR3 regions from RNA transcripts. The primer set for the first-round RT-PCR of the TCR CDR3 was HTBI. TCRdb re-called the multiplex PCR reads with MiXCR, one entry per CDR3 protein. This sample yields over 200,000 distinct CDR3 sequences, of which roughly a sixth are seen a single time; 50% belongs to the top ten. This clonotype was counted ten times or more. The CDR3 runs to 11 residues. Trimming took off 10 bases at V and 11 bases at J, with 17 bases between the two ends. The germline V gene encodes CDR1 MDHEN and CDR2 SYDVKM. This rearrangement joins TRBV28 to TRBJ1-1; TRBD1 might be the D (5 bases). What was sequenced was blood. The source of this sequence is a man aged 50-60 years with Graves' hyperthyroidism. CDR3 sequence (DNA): TGTGCCACCGACAGACCCCCTTTCGCTTTCTTT. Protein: CATDRPPFAFF.